These T cell receptor beta chains were read from a single sample in a study of T-cell reconstitution after alpha-beta-depleted transplantation in children. From the PCR reads, TCRdb called clonotypes with MiXCR, one entry per CDR3 protein. The profile shows approximately 300,000 distinct CDR3 sequences, 9.5% to 13% of them singletons. The sequenced sample was peripheral blood, obtained 180 days after TCRalphabeta/CD19-depleted stem cell transplant. Receptors were obtained from a male patient between 2 and 10 years old who had a stem cell transplant for chronic granulomatous disease, so the T cells may come from the graft donor. The CDR3 runs from the conserved cysteine through the conserved F or W. The D gene is left open where the match is weak. Part of the rows lack a size; the others show once, few, many or a class for expanded clones.

16	TRBV25-1	TRBJ1-2	.	.	TGTGCCAGCAGTGACCAAAATAGCGAGGGTTGCTATGGCTACACCTTC	CASSDQNSEGCYGYTF
17	TRBV7-9	TRBJ2-1	many	TRBD1	TGTGCCAGCAGCCCCGGGACAGGGGAATGGGAGTACAATGAGCAGTTCTTC	CASSPGTGEWEYNEQFF
15	TRBV5-8	TRBJ2-7	few	.	TGTGCCAGCAGCTTGTCCCAGGTTGGAGCCTACGAGCAGTACTTC	CASSLSQVGAYEQYF
15	TRBV4-2	TRBJ2-7	many	.	TGTGCCAGCAGCCATATCTCAGGGAAAGAGTACGAGCAGTACTTC	CASSHISGKEYEQYF
14	TRBV20-1	TRBJ1-1	many	.	TGCAGTGCTAGAGATGCTGGGGAGATCACTGAAGCTTTCTTT	CSARDAGEITEAFF
14	TRBV15	TRBJ2-7	few	.	TGTGCCACCAGCAACCAGGGGGGTTCGGGCGAGCAGTACTTC	CATSNQGGSGEQYF
13	TRBV7-9	TRBJ2-7	many	.	TGTGCCAGCAGCTTAGACCTACCCTACGAGCAGTACTTC	CASSLDLPYEQYF
13	TRBV9	TRBJ2-7	many	.	TGTGCCAGCAGCGCCCGGGGCGGTCAAGAGCAGTACTTC	CASSARGGQEQYF
14	TRBV7-9	TRBJ2-7	many	TRBD1	TGTGCCAGCAGCTTAGCGGACAGGGTCTACGAGCAGTACTTC	CASSLADRVYEQYF
14	TRBV5-1	TRBJ2-7	many	TRBD2	TGCGCCACCAGGATCGGGGGGGGCGAGGACGAGCAGTACTTC	CATRIGGGEDEQYF
16	TRBV12-3/TRBV12-4	TRBJ2-4	few	.	TGTGCCAGCAGTCGTACTAGAACATTAGCCAAAAACATTCAGTACTTC	CASSRTRTLAKNIQYF
12	TRBV20-1	TRBJ1-2	many	.	TGCAGTGCTAGTTATCTCGACTATGGCTACACCTTC	CSASYLDYGYTF
14	TRBV7-2	TRBJ1-5	many	.	TGTGCCAGCAGCTTTACGGCGGGGGATCAGCCCCAGCATTTT	CASSFTAGDQPQHF
15	TRBV25-1	TRBJ2-1	many	.	TGTGCCAGCAGTGATCTCGCCCTAGAACACAATGAGCAGTTCTTC	CASSDLALEHNEQFF
16	TRBV6-2/TRBV6-3	TRBJ2-2	few	.	TGTGCCAGCATCTCCCCCCGAGGGTCGGGATCCGGGGAGCTGTTTTTT	CASISPRGSGSGELFF
16	TRBV4-2	TRBJ2-5	many	TRBD2	TGTGCCAGCACAAGAGGGACTAGCGGCCGCCAAGAGACCCAGTACTTC	CASTRGTSGRQETQYF
12	TRBV29-1	TRBJ2-3	many	.	TGCAGCGTTGCTTTCGGTCCGGATACGCAGTATTTT	CSVAFGPDTQYF
12	TRBV12-3/TRBV12-4	TRBJ2-5	many	.	TGTGCCAGCAGAAGCCGAAAATCCGACCAGTACTTC	CASRSRKSDQYF
17	TRBV5-1	TRBJ2-3	many	.	TGCGCCAGCAGCTTGGAACTAGGCGGTGCTAGCACAGATACGCAGTATTTT	CASSLELGGASTDTQYF